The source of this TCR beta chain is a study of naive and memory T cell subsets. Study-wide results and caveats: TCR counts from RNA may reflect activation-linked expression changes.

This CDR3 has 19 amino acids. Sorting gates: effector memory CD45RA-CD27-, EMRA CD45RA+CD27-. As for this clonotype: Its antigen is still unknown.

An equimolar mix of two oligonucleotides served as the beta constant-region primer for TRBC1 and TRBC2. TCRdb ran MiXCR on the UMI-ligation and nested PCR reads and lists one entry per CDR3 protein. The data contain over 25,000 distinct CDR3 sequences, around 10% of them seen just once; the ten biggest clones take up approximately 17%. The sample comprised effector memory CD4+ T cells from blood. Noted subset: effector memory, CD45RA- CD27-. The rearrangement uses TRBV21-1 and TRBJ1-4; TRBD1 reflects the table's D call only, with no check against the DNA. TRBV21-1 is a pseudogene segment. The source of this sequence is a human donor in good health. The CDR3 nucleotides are TGTGCCAGCAGCAAAGGGACAGGAACCATACTCCTGCGGGATGAAAAACTGTTTTTT. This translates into CASSKGTGTILLRDEKLFF.